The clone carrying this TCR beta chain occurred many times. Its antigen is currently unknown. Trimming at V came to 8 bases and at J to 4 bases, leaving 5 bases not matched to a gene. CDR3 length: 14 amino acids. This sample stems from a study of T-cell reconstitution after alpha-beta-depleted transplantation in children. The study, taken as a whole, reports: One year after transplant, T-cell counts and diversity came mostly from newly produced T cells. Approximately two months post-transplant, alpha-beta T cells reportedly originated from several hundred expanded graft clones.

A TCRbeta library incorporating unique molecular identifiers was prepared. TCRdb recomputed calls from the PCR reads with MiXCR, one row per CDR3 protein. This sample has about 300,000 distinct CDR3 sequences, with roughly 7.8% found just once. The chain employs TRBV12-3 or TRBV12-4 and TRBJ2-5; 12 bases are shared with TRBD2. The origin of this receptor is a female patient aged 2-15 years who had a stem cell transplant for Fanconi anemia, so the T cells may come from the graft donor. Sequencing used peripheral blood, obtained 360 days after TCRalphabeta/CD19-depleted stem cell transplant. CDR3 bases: TGTGCCAGCGCCGAGACTAGCGGGAGAGAGACCCAGTACTTC. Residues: CASAETSGRETQYF.